This paragraph covers one T cell receptor (beta chain) sequence. Its antigen is not known. The data derive from a study of cytomegalovirus exposure and HLA in healthy donors. Study-level results: It has been reported that TCR beta sequences accurately predicted the HLA-A and HLA-B alleles of most subjects. Further analysis was carried out later, and it showed several of the most significant clusters appearing linked to common viral pathogens.

Amplification used 60 Vbeta primers and 13 Jbeta primers. The method was immunoSEQ multiplex PCR; TCRdb's version includes in-frame clones alone and lacks a portion of them. The sample lists 150,000 to 200,000 clones; about 80% were seen once. Per the germline V gene, CDR1 is SGHKS and CDR2 is YYEKEE (reference sequence). Trimming stripped 5 bases from V and 10 bases from J, with 16 bases between. This CDR3 is 14 amino acids long. The sequenced sample consisted of PBMCs. This clonotype originated in a woman aged 25-40 years in good health and CMV-seropositive. V and J are TRBV5-5 and TRBJ1-6; possibly TRBD1 for D (5 bases). CDR3 bases: TGTGCCAGCAGACTATTGGGGCTGGAGTCACCCCTCCACTTT. Protein: CASRLLGLESPLHF.